This TCR beta chain was found in a study of blood T cells in healthy people across ages. Study in general: Template switching picked up about one barcoded beta molecule for each two T cells.

This clonotype was detected many times. The antigen remains unidentified. One end of the junction is discordant with germline, which a read error may explain. Study results and caveats: Possibly, changes in expanded clonotypes were confounded because donor CMV status was unknown. Higher diversity, along with more naive CD4+ cells, distinguished long-lived donors from aged donors.

Germline V lookup: CDR1 SGDLS, CDR2 YYNGEE. CDR3 length: 13 amino acids. The authors ran a second PCR of 7 to 11 cycles using a sample-barcoded 5' primer and a J-beta primer mix. TCRdb redid the calling of the 5' RACE reads with MiXCR, one entry per CDR3 protein. The profile shows around 1,700,000 distinct CDR3 sequences, over 25% of them singletons. Each donor had 8 to 10 milliliters of peripheral blood drawn. The specimen was blood. V and J are TRBV9 and TRBJ2-1, with D perhaps assigned TRBD1 or TRBD2 (5 bases each). The sequence derives from a woman aged 25 to 39 in good health. CDR3 coding DNA: TGTCCCAGCAGCGTGGGGGTTCACGATGAGCAGTTCTTC. This translates into CPSSVGVHDEQFF.